The source of this TCR beta chain is a study of blood T cells in healthy people across ages (dated by TCRdb to about 2015). Background on the whole study: In model experiments, roughly one uniquely barcoded TCR beta cDNA molecule per two T cells was captured by template switching. Using deep sequencing normalized with unique cDNA molecular identifiers, the study measured how TCR beta repertoire diversity changes with age. Donors were grouped into four age groups: young (average about 15 years), middle-aged (roughly 40), aged (around 66) and long-lived (about 89). To avoid experimental bias, donors of different ages were randomly spread across the sequencing lanes. For two donors (one aged 18 to 29 and one aged 80 or older), the study analyzed two additional independent replicas of 1 million unique cDNA reads from the same blood draw.

This clonotype was seen a few times. Its antigen is unknown. The record has no base qualities; no much larger clone is one base away. The library was obtained by 5' RACE. Sequencing used an Illumina HiSeq 2500. The second PCR ran for roughly 6 to 11 cycles and used a J-beta primer mix along with a sample-barcoded 5' primer. A unique molecular identifier was introduced onto each TCR beta cDNA molecule by a template-switch 5' adaptor carrying 12 random nucleotides. Each sample yielded at least 2.5 million CDR3-containing paired-end reads. First-strand cDNA was synthesized from all RNA with the Mint cDNA synthesis kit, primed by a TRBC-specific oligonucleotide. Following uracil-DNA glycosylase treatment, all cDNA underwent a first 18-cycle PCR with the universal primers M1SS and BC2_uni_R. In the paper's pipeline: For normalization, 1 million high-quality reads, each with a distinct molecular identifier, were randomly selected from each sample. Reads with shared molecular identifiers were discarded instead of being binned into consensus sequences. MiTCR, run with a Q25 quality threshold and the strictest error-elimination algorithm, handled CDR3 identification, clonotype clustering and error correction. Lower-bound total TCR beta diversity was estimated with a nonparametric unseen species model using Euler transformation. Using fastp at Q25 and MiXCR, TCRdb reprocessed the public reads and kept productive beta chains. Every CDR3 protein is listed once, alongside the most common genes and DNA of its rows. These V and J calls are TCRdb output, not the study's own analysis. The table for this sample lists about 800,000 distinct CDR3 sequences; about 45% of them were counted only once. Roughly 18% of the sample is held by the ten biggest clonotypes.

The full study reports these points: Compared with the aged group, the long-lived group had more naive CD4+ T cells, fewer expanded clones and increased TCR diversity, a pattern suggesting age selection. There was a strong correlation between observed TCR beta diversity and the percentage of naive T cells measured by flow cytometry. Estimates of total diversity based on one million sequenced T cells were regarded as lower bounds and as underestimates. Because profiling used bulk unsorted PBMCs, naive and antigen-experienced compartments could not be compared conclusively. Because donor CMV infection status was unknown, age-related changes in expanded clonotypes were potentially confounded. Observed TCR beta diversity per million T cells fell roughly linearly with age, and a significant reduction was already apparent by age roughly 40.

The 40 or so donors, aged 6 to 90 years, were systemically healthy Caucasian individuals from Russia. Around 9.8 milliliters of peripheral blood were collected from each donor into EDTA-treated Vacutainer tubes. PBMCs were isolated by Ficoll-Paque density-gradient centrifugation, with at least 6.5 million obtained per sample. Total RNA was extracted from PBMCs with Trizol reagent, with at least 5 micrograms obtained per sample. For every donor, an aliquot of PBMCs went through flow cytometry to measure the percentages of naive CD45RAhigh/CD27high T cells. Taken from cysteine to phenylalanine, the CDR3 has 12 residues. Solely the CDR3 DNA is kept, with 36 bases framed from the first base. V and J are truncated by 3 bases and 4 bases respectively, leaving an intervening sequence of 5 bases. For CDR1 and CDR2, the germline V gene lists KGHDR and SFDVKD.

Source material: blood. The V and J genes are TRBV24-1 and TRBJ1-1, with the D segment identity uncertain. The receptor's source is a man aged 80 or over in good health. This receptor has the CDR3 CATSDGGTEAFF. The DNA is TGTGCCACCAGTGATGGTGGCACTGAAGCTTTCTTT.